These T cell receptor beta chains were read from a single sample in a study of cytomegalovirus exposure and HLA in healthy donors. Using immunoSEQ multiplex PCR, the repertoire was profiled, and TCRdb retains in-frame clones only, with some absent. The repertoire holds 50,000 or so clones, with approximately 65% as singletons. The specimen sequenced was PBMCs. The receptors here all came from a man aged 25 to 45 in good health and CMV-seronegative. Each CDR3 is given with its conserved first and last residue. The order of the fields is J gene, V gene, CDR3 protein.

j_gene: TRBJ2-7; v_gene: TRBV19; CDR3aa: CASSIPGSSYEQYF
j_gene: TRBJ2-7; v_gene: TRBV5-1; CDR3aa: CASSLVGDRDEQYF
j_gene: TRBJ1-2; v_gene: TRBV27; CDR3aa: CASSNHGPIGANYGYTF
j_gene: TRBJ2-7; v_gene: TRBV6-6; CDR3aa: CASSAGTTPSYEQYF
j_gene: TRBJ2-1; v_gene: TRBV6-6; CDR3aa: CASSFTGGSNEQFF
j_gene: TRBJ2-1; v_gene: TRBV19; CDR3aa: CASSGSAGFHNEQFF
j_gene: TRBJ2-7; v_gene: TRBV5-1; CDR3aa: CASSLVGGSYEQYF
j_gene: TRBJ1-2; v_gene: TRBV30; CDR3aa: CAWTQGSTPNYGYTF
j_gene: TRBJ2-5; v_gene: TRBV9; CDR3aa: CASSVASSGGYQETQYF
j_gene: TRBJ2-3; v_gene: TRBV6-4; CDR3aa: CASSGQGGTDTQYF
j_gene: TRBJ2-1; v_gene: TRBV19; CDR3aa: CASSTGGTKVSSYNEQFF
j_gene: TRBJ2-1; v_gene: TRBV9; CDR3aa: CASSEAAGVNEQFF
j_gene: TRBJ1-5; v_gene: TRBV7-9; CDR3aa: CASSRDNQPQHF
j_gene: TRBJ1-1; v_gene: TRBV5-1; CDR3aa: CASSPEGVIQTEAFF
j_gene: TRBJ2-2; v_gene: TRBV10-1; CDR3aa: CASSAGQGYTGELFF
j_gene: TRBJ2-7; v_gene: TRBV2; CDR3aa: CDSRTMDTTSSYEQYF